This TCR beta chain was captured in a study of T cell responses to AZD1222 COVID-19 vaccine. Profiled with immunoSEQ multiplex PCR; TCRdb holds only in-frame clones, not every one. The repertoire includes about 140,000 clones, approximately 89% of them detected once, and less than 1.5% sits in the top ten. Whole-study findings and limits: Clonal diversity may have been underestimated, and the donors were mostly white British, with more females than males.

Points on this clone: Its matching antigen is unknown. At one of its ends the junction is not consistent with the germline gene, which may arise from a read error.

Second-dose groups at about 4 or about 12 weeks were pooled. This receptor was taken from an adult who received the AZD1222 COVID-19 vaccine. The sample was peripheral blood, taken 28 days after the second AZD1222 dose.

CDR3 loop: CASNLRGSITDTQYF. As DNA, the CDR3 is TGTGCCAGCAACTTACGAGGGAGTATCACAGATACGCAGTATTTT. The chain uses TRBV11-2 and TRBJ2-3, with a possible D match to TRBD2 (5 bases). Germline loops: CDR1 SGHAT, CDR2 FQNNGV. CDR3 size: 15 residues.